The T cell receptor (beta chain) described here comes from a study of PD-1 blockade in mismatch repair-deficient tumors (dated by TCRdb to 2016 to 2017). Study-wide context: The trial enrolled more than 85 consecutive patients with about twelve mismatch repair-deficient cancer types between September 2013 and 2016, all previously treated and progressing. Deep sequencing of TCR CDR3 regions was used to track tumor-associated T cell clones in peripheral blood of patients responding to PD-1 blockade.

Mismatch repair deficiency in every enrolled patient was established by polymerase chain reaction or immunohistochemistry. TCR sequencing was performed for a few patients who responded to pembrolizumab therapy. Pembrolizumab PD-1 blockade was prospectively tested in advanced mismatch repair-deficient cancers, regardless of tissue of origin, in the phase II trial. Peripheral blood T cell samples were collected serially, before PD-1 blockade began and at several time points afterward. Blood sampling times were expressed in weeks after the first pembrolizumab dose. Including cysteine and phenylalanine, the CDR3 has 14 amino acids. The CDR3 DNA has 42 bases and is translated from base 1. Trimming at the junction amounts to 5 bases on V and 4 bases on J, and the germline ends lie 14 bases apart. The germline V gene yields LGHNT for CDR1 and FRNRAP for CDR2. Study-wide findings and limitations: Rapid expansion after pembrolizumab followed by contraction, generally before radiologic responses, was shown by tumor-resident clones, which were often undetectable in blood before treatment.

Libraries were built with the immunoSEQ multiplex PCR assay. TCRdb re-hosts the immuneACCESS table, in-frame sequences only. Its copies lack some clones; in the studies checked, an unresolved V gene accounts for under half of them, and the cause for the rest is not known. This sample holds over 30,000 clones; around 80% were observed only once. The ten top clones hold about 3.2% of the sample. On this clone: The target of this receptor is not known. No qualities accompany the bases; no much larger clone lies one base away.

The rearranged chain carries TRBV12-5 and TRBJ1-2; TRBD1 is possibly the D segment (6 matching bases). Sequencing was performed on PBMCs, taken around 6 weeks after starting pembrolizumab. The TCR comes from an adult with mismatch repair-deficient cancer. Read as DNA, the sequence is TGTGCTAGTGGTCCGCCGGGGGGCAGCTATGGCTACACCTTC. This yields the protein CASGPPGGSYGYTF.